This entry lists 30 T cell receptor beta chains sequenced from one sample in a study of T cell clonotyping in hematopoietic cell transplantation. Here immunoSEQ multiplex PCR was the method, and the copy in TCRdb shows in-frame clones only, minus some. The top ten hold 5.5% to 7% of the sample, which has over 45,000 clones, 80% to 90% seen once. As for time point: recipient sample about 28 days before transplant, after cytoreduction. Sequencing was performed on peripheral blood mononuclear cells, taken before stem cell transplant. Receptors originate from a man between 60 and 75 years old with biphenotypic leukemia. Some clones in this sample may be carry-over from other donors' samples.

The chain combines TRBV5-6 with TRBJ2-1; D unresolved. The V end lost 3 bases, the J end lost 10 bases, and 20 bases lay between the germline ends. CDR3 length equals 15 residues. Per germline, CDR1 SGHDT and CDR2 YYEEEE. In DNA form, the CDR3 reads TGTGCCAGCAGCTCCAGGCTTCGGCCCGACCCCGAGCAGTTCTTC. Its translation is CASSSRLRPDPEQFF.

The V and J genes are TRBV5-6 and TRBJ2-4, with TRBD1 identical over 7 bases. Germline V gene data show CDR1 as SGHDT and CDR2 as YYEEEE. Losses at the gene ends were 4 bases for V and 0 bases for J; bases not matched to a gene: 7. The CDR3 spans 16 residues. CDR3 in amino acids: CASSPGTALAKNIQYF. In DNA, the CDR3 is TGTGCCAGCAGCCCCGGGACAGCCCTAGCCAAAAACATTCAGTACTTC.

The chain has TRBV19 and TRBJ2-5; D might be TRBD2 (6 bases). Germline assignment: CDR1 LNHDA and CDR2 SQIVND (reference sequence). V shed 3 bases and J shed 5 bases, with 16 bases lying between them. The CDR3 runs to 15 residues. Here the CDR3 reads CASSMEGRTSETQYF. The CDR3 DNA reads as TGTGCCAGTAGTATGGAGGGAAGAACCTCTGAGACCCAGTACTTC.

The CDR3 DNA reads TGCGCCAGCAGCTTGATCCTGAGGACCCAAAATGCTGGTGAGCAGTTCTTC. Protein product: CASSLILRTQNAGEQFF. The chain couples TRBV5-1 to TRBJ2-1; D unresolved. Germline lookup yields CDR1 SGHRS and CDR2 YFSETQ. The CDR3 covers 17 residues. V lost 1 base and J lost 9, with 23 bases in between.

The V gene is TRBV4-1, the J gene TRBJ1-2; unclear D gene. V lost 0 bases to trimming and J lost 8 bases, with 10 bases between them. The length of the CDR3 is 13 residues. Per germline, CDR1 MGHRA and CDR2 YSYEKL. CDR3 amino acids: CASSQDRTGGYTF. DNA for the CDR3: TGCGCCAGCAGCCAAGATCGAACGGGGGGCTACACCTTC.

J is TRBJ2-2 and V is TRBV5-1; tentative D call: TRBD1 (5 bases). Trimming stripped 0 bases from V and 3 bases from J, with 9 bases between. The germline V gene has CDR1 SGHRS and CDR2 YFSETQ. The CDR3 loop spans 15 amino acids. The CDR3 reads CASSLEGADTGELFF. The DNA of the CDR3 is TGCGCCAGCAGCTTGGAAGGGGCGGACACCGGGGAGCTGTTTTTT.

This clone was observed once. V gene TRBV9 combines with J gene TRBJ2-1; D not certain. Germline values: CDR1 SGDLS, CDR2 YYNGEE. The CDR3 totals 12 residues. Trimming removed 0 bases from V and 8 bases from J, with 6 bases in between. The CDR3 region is CASSVGSDEQFF. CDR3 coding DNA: TGTGCCAGCAGCGTAGGGTCAGATGAGCAGTTCTTC.

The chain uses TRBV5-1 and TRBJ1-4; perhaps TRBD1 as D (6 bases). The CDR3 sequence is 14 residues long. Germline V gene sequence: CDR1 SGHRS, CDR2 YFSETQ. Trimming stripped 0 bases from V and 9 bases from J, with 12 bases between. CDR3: CASSLVSGDKKLFF. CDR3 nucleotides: TGCGCCAGCAGCTTGGTGTCAGGGGATAAAAAACTGTTTTTT.

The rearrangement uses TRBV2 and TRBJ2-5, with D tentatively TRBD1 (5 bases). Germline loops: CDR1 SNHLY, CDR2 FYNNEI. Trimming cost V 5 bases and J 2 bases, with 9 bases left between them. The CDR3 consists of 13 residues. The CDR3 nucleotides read TGTGCCAGCAGTAGGGGCTCGCAAGAGACCCAGTACTTC. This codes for CASSRGSQETQYF.

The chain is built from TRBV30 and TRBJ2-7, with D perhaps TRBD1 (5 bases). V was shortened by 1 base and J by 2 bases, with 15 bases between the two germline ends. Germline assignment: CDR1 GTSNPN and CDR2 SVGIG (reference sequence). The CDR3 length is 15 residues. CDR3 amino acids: CAWSGGNLNTYEQYF. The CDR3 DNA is TGTGCCTGGAGTGGGGGCAATCTAAATACCTACGAGCAGTACTTC.

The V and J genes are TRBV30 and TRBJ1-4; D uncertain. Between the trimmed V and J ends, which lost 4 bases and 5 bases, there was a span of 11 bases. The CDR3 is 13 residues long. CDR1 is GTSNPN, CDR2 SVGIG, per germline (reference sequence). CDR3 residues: CAWTQGTNEKLFF. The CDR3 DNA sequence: TGTGCCTGGACGCAAGGAACAAATGAAAAACTGTTTTTT.

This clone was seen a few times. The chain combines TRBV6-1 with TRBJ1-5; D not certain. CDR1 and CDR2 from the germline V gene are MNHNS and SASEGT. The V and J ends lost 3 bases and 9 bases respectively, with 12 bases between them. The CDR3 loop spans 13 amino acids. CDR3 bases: TGTGCCAGCAGTGAGGGTGAGAGCTGGCCCCAGCATTTT. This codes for CASSEGESWPQHF.

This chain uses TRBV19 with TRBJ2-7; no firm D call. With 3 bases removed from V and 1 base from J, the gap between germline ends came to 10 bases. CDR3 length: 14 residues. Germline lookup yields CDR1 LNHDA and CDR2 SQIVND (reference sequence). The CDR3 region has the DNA TGTGCCAGTAGTATGGACGTTCAGTCCTACGAGCAGTACTTC. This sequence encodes CASSMDVQSYEQYF.

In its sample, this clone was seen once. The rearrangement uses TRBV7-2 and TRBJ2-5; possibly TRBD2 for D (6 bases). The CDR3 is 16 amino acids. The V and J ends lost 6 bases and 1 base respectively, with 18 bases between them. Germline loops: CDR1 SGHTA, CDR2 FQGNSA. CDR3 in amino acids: CASRPFADSGQETQYF. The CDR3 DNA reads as TGTGCCAGCAGACCCTTTGCGGATAGCGGCCAAGAGACCCAGTACTTC.

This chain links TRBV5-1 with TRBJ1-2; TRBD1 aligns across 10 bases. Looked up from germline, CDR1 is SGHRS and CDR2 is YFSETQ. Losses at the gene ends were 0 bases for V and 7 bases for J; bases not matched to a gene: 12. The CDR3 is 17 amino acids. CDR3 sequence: CASSLAPTGGGGSGYTF. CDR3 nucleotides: TGCGCCAGCAGCTTGGCACCGACAGGGGGCGGTGGAAGTGGCTACACCTTC.

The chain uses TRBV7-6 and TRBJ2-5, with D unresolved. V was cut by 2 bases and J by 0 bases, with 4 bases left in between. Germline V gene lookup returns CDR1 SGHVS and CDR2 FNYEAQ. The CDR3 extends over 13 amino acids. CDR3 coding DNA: TGTGCCAGCAGCTTACAGTACCAAGAGACCCAGTACTTC. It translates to CASSLQYQETQYF.

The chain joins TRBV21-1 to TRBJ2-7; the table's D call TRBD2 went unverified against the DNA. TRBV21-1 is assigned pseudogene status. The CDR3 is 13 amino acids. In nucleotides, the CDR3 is TGTGCCGAACTAGCGGGAGGGCCTTACGAGCAGTACTTC. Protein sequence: CAELAGGPYEQYF.

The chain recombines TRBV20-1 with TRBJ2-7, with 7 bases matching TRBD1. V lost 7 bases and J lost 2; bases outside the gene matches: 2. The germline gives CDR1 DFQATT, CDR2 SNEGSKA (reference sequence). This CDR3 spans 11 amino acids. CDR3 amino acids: CSVQGPYEQYF. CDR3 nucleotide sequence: TGCAGTGTACAGGGGCCCTACGAGCAGTACTTC.

This CDR3 is CAWSYNTDTQYF. The CDR3 coding sequence is TGTGCCTGGAGTTATAACACAGATACGCAGTATTTT. The chain combines TRBV30 with TRBJ2-3; no definite D call. Germline values: CDR1 GTSNPN, CDR2 SVGIG (reference sequence). The V end was cut by 2 bases, the J end by 2 bases, with 5 bases between. CDR3 length: 12 amino acids.

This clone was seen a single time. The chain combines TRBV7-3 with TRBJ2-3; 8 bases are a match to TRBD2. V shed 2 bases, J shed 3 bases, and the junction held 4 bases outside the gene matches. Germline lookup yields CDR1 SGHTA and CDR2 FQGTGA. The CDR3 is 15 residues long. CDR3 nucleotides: TGTGCCAGCAGCTTAGACGCGGGAGGAACAGATACGCAGTATTTT. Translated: CASSLDAGGTDTQYF.

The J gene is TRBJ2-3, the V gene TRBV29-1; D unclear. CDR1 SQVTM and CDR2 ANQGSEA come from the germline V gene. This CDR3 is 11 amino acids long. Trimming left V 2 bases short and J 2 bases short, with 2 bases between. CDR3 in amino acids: CSVENTDTQYF. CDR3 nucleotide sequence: TGCAGCGTTGAAAACACAGATACGCAGTATTTT.

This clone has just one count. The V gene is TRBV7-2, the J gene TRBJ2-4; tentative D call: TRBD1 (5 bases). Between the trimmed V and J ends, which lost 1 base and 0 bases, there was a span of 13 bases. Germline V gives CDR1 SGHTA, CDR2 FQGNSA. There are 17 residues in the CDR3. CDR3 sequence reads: CASSLESQGLAKNIQYF. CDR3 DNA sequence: TGTGCCAGCAGCTTAGAATCTCAGGGCCTAGCCAAAAACATTCAGTACTTC.

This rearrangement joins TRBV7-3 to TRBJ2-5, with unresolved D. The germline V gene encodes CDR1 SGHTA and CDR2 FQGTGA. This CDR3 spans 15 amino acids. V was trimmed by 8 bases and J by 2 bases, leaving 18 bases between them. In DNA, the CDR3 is TGTGCCAGCCTACCGCCTAACACCAGACAAGAGACCCAGTACTTC. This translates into CASLPPNTRQETQYF.

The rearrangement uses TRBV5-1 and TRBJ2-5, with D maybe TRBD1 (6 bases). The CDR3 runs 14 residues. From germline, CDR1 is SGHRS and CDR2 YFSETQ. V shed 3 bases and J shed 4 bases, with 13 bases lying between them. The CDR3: CASSWNRAGETQYF. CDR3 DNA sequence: TGCGCCAGCAGCTGGAACAGGGCTGGAGAGACCCAGTACTTC.

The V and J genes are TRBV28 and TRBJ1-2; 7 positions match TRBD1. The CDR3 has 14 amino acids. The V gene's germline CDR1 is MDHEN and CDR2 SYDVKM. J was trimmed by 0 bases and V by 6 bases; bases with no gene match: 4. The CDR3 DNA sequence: TGTGCCAGCAGCCACGGGACAGCTAACTATGGCTACACCTTC. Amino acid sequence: CASSHGTANYGYTF.

CDR3 protein: CASSLYSNNEQFF. The CDR3 region has the DNA TGTGCCAGCAGCTTATATTCTAACAATGAGCAGTTCTTC. The chain couples TRBV7-2 to TRBJ2-1, with no clear D. CDR1 is SGHTA and CDR2 is FQGNSA in the germline V gene. V was pared by 2 bases and J by 5 bases, with 7 bases between. The CDR3 covers 13 residues.

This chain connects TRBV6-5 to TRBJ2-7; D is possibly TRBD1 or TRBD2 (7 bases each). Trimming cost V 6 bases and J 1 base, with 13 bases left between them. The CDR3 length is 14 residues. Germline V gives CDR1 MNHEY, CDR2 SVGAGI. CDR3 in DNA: TGTGCCAGCAGGCCCCAGGGGGGGTCCTACGAGCAGTACTTC. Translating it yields CASRPQGGSYEQYF.

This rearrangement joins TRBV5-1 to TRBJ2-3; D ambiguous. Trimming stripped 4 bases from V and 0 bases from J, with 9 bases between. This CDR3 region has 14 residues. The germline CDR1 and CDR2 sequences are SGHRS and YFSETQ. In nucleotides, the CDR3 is TGCGCCAGCAGCCAGAGTATTAGCACAGATACGCAGTATTTT. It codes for CASSQSISTDTQYF.

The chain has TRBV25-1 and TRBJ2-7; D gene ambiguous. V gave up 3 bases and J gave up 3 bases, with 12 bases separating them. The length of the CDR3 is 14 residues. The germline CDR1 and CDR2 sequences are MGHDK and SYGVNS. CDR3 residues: CASSDRLGNYEQYF. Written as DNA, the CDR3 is TGTGCCAGCAGTGACCGACTGGGAAACTACGAGCAGTACTTC.

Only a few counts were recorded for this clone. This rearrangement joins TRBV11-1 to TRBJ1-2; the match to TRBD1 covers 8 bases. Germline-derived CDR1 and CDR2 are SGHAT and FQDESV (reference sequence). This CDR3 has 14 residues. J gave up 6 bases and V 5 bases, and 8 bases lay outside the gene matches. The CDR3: CASSRDRSADGYTF. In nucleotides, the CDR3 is TGTGCCAGCAGCCGGGACAGGAGCGCAGATGGCTACACCTTC.